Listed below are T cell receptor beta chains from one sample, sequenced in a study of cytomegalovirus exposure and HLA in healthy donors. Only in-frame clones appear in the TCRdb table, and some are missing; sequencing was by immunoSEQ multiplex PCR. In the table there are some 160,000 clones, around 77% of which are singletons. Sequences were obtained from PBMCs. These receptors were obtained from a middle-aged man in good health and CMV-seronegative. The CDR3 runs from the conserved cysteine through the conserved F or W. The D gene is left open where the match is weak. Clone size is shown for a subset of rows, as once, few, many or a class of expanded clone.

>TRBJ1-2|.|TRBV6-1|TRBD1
TGTGCCAGCAACCCCGGGGACAGGGGCTATGGCTACACCTTC
CASNPGDRGYGYTF
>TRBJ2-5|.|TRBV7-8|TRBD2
TGTGCCAGCAGCGTCGGACTAGCGGATCAAGAGACCCAGTACTTC
CASSVGLADQETQYF
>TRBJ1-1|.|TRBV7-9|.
TGTGCCAGCAGCGAACAGGGGAACACTGAAGCTTTCTTT
CASSEQGNTEAFF
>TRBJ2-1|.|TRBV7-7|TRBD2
TGTGCTAGCAGCTTAGCGCGGGAGACCAATGAGCAGTTCTTC
CASSLARETNEQFF
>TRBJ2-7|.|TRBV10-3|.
TGTGCCATCAGTGCTTTAGAACAGGTGGTTCCCTACGAGCAGTACTTC
CAISALEQVVPYEQYF
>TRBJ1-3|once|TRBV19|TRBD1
TGTGCCAGTACGAGACAGGGAGAAATCTCTGGAAACACCATATATTTT
CASTRQGEISGNTIYF
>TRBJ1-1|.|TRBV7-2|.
TGTGCCAGCAGCCCCGACAGAAAATACACTGAAGCTTTCTTT
CASSPDRKYTEAFF
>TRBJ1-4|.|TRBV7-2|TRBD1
TGTGCCAGCAGCTTGGGACAGGAGGGTGAAAAACTGTTTTTT
CASSLGQEGEKLFF
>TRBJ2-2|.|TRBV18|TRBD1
TGTGCCAGCTCACTGATGGACAGGGGAGCCGGGGAGCTGTTTTTT
CASSLMDRGAGELFF
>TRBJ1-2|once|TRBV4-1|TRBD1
TGCGCCAGCAGCGCTATCCGCAGGGGGACCCCGGGCTACACCTTC
CASSAIRRGTPGYTF
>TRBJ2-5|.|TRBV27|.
TGTGCCAGCAAACTACTCCGGGACACCGGGACCCAGTACTTC
CASKLLRDTGTQYF
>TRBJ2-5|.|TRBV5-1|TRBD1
TGCGCCAGCAGCTTGGCCATAACGACAGGGCGGGAGACCCAGTACTTC
CASSLAITTGRETQYF
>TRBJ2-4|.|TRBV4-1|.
TGCGCCAGCAGCCTAGGGGTCCGACAGAAATTAGCCAAAAACATTCAGTACTTC
CASSLGVRQKLAKNIQYF
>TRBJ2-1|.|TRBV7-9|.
TGTGCCAGCAGCTTAACAGGTTTTTCCGGTGAGCAGTTCTTC
CASSLTGFSGEQFF